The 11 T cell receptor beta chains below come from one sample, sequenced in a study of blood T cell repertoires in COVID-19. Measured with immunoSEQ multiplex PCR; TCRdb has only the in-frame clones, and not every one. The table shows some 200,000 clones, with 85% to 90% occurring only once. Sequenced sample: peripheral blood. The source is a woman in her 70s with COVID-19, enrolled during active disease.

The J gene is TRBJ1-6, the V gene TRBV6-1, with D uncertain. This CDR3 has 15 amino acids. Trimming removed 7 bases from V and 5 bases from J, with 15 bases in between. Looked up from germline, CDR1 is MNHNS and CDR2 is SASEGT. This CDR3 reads CASTRLRANNSPLHF. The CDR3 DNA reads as TGTGCCAGCACCCGACTCAGAGCGAATAATTCACCCCTCCACTTT.

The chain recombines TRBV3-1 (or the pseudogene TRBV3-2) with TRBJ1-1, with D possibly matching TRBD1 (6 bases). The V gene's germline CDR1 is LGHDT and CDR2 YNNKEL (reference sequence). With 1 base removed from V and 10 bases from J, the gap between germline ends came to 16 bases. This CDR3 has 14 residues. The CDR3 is CASSQAQWGLGAFF. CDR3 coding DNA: TGTGCCAGCAGCCAAGCCCAATGGGGGCTAGGAGCTTTCTTT.

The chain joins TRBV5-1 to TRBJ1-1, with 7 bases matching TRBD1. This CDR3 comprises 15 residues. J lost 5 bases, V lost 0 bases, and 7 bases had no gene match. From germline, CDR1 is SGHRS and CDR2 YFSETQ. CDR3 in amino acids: CASSLAQGWETEAFF. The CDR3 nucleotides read TGCGCCAGCAGCTTGGCACAGGGGTGGGAGACTGAAGCTTTCTTT.

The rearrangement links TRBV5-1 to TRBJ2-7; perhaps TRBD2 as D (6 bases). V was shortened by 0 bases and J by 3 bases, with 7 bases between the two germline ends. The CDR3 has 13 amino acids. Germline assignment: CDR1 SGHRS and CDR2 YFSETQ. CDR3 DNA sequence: TGCGCCAGCAGCTTGGCGGGGGTCTACGAGCAGTACTTC. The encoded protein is CASSLAGVYEQYF. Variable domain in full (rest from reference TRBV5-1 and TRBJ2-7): KAGVTQTPRYLIKTRGQQVTLSCSPISGHRSVSWYQQTPGQGLQFLFEYFSETQRNKGNFPGRFSGRQFSNSRSEMNVSTLELGDSALYLCASSLAGVYEQYFGPGTRLTVT.

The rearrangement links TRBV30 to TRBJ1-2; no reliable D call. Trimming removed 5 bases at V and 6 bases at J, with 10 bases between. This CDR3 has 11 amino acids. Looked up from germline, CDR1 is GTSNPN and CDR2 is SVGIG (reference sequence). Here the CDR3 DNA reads TGTGCCTGGGGTCGAGGAGATGGCTACACCTTC. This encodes CAWGRGDGYTF.

CDR3 loop: CASSLKRGYEQYF. CDR3 in DNA: TGTGCCAGCAGTTTGAAGAGGGGGTACGAGCAGTACTTC. The genes are TRBV28 and TRBJ2-7; perhaps TRBD1 as D (6 bases). The V end lost 3 bases, the J end lost 4 bases, and 10 bases lay between the germline ends. The CDR3 contains 13 residues. Germline V CDR1 and CDR2: MDHEN, SYDVKM.

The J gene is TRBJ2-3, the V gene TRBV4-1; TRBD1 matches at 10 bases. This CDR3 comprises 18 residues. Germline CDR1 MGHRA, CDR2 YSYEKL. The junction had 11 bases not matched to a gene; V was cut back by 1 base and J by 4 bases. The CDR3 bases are TGCGCCAGCAGCCAAGGAGGGGTGGGAGGACAGGGGGCAGATACGCAGTATTTT. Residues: CASSQGGVGGQGADTQYF.

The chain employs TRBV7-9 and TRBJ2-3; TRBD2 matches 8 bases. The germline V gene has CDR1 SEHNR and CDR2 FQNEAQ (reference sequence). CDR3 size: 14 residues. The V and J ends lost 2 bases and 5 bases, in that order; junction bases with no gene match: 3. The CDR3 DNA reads TGTGCCAGCAGCTTATCGGGAGGGCTAGATACGCAGTATTTT. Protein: CASSLSGGLDTQYF.

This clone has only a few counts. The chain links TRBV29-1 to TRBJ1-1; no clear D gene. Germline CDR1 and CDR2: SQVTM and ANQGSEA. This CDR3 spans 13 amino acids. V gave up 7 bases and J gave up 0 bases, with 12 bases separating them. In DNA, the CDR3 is TGCAGCGGGACTAAGAACATGAACACTGAAGCTTTCTTT. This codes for CSGTKNMNTEAFF.

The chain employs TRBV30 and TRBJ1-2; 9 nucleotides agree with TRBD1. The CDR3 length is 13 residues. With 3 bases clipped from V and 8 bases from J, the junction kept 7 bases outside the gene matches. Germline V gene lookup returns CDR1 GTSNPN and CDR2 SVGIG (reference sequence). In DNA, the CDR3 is TGTGCCTGGAGGGGACAGGGTCGGTTGGGCTACACCTTC. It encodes CAWRGQGRLGYTF.

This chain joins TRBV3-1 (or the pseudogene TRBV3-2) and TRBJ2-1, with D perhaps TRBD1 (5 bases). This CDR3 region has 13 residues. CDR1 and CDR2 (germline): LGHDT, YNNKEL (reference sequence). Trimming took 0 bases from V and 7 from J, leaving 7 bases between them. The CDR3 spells CASSQDRVNEQFF. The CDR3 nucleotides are TGTGCCAGCAGCCAAGACAGGGTAAATGAGCAGTTCTTC.